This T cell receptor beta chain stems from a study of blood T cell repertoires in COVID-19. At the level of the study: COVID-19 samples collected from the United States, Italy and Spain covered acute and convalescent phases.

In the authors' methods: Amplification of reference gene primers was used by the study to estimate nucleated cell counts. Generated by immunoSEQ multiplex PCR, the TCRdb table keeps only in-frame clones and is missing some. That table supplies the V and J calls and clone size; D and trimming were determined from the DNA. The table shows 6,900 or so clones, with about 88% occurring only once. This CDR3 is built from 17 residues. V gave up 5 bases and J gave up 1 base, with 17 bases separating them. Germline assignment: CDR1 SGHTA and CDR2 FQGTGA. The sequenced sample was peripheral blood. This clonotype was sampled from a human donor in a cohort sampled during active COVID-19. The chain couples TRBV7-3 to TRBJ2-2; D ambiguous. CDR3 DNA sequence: TGTGCCAGCAGCCTGACCCGACAATATAAGAACACCGGGGAGCTGTTTTTT. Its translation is CASSLTRQYKNTGELFF.